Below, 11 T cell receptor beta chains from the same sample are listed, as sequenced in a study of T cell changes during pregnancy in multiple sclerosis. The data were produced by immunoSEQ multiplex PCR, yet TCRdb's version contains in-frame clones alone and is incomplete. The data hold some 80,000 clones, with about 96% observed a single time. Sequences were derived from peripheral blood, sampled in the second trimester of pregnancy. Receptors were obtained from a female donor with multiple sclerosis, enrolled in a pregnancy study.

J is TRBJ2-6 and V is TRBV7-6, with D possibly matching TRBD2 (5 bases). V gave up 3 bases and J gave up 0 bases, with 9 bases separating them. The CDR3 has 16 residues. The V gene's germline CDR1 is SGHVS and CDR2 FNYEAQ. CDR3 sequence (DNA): TGTGCCAGCAGCTTTGACCGGGACTCTGGGGCCAACGTCCTGACTTTC. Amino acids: CASSFDRDSGANVLTF.

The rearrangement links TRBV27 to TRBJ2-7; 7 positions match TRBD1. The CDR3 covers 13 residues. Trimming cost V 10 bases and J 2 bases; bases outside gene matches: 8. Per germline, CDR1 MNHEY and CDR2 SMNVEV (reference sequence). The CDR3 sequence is CATRGQGAYEQYF. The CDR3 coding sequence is TGTGCCACGCGTGGGCAGGGGGCCTACGAGCAGTACTTC.

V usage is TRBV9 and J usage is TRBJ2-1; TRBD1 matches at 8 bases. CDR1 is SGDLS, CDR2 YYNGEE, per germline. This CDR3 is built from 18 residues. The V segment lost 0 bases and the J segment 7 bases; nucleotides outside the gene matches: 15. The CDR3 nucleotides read TGTGCCAGCAGCGTAGTTGCCCGGGACAGGTTCGTGGAGAATGAGCAGTTCTTC. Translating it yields CASSVVARDRFVENEQFF.

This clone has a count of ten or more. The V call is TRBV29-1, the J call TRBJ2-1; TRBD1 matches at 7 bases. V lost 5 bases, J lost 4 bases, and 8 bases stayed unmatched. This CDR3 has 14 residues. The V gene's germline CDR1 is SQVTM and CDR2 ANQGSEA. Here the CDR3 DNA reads TGCAGCGTTCACAGGGGAAGTACTTACAATGAGCAGTTCTTC. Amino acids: CSVHRGSTYNEQFF.

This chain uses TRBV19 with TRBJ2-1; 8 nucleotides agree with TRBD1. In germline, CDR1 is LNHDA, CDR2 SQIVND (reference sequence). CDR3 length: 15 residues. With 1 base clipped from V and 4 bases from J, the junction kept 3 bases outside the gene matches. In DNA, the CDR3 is TGTGCCAGTAGTATAGGACAGGGGTTGTACAATGAGCAGTTCTTC. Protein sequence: CASSIGQGLYNEQFF.

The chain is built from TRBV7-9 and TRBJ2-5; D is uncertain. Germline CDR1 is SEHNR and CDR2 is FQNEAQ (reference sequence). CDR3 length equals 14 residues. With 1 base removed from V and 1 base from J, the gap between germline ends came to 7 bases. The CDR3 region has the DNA TGTGCCAGCAGCTTAGGCAGTCCCCAAGAGACCCAGTACTTC. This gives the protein CASSLGSPQETQYF.

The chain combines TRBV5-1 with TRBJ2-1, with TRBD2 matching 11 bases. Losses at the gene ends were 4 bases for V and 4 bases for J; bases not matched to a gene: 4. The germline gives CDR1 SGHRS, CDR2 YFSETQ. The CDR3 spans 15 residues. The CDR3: CASSLGLAAYNEQFF. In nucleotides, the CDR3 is TGCGCCAGCAGCCTGGGACTAGCGGCATACAATGAGCAGTTCTTC.

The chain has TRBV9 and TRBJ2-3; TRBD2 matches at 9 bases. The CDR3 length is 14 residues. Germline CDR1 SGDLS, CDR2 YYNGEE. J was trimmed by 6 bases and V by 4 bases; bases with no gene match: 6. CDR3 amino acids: CASSRSGSGDTQYF. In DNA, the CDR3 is TGTGCCAGCAGCCGTAGCGGGAGCGGGGATACGCAGTATTTT.

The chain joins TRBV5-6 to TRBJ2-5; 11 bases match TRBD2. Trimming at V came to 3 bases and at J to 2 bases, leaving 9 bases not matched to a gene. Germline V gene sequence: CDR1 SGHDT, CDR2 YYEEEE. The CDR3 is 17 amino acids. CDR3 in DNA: TGTGCCAGCAGCTCGAAAACTAGCGGGAGAAGACAAGAGACCCAGTACTTC. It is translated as CASSSKTSGRRQETQYF.

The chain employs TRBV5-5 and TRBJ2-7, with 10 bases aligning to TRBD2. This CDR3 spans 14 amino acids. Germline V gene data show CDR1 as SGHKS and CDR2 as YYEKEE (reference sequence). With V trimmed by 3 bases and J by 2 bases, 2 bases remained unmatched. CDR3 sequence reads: CASSYTSGAYEQYF. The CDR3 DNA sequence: TGTGCCAGCAGCTATACTAGCGGGGCCTACGAGCAGTACTTC.

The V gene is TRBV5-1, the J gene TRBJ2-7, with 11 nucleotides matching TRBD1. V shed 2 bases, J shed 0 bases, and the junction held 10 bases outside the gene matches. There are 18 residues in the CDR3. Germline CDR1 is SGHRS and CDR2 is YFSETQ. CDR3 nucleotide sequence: TGCGCCAGCAGCTTATTGAGGACAGGGGGCCGGAGCTCCTACGAGCAGTACTTC. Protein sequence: CASSLLRTGGRSSYEQYF.